This T cell receptor (beta chain) was sequenced during a study of cytomegalovirus exposure and HLA in healthy donors. Findings and caveats of the study: The sole available immune exposure information was CMV serostatus. Reported findings show TCR beta sequences accurately forecast HLA-A and HLA-B alleles in most subjects. Researchers reported in a later analysis that a missense DCLRE1C variant was tied to TCR beta V- and J-gene trimming.

The PCR ran on 60 Vbeta and 13 Jbeta primers. Some clones are missing from TCRdb's copy, which holds only in-frame ones; the method was immunoSEQ multiplex PCR. This table has approximately 190,000 clones, roughly 81% appearing once. Between the trimmed V and J ends, which lost 5 bases and 2 bases, there was a span of 7 bases. This CDR3 spans 12 amino acids. The germline gives CDR1 SNHLY, CDR2 FYNNEI. With respect to this clone: The antigen is not known.

Sequenced input: PBMCs. This chain links TRBV2 with TRBJ2-7; the D gene is possibly TRBD1 (5 bases). This TCR was recovered from a woman aged 25 to 45 in good health and CMV-seropositive. CDR3 sequence: CASSQTAYEQYF. CDR3 in DNA: TGTGCCAGCAGTCAGACAGCCTACGAGCAGTACTTC.